Listed here are 32 T cell receptor beta chains from one sample, sequenced in a study of shared clonotypes between healthy human individuals. Repertoires were generated with immunoSEQ multiplex PCR, while TCRdb's copy carries only in-frame clones and drops some. The profile covers roughly 720,000 clones, with about 90% appearing a single time and about 34% taken by the ten largest. Sequencing was carried out using memory CD8+ T cells from PBMCs. Specified subset: CD45RO+ cells pooled with CCR7-negative TemRA cells. The receptors were sampled from a man in his late teens or twenties in good health. Some clones in this sample may be carry-over from other donors' samples.

The rearrangement joins TRBV6-1 to TRBJ1-1; no definite D call. The CDR3 spans 15 residues. In germline, CDR1 is MNHNS, CDR2 SASEGT. Trimming removed 2 bases at V and 0 bases at J, with 10 bases between. The chain's CDR3 is CASSELGVMNTEAFF. Written as DNA, the CDR3 is TGTGCCAGCAGTGAACTCGGGGTCATGAACACTGAAGCTTTCTTT.

This clone occurred a few times. The chain carries TRBV11-2 and TRBJ1-1; no clear D gene. The germline gives CDR1 SGHAT, CDR2 FQNNGV. V lost 1 base to trimming and J lost 3 bases, with 12 bases between them. This CDR3 contains 15 residues. In DNA form, the CDR3 reads TGTGCCAGCAGCTTAGTGATTCCCCCGGACACTGAAGCTTTCTTT. Its translation is CASSLVIPPDTEAFF.

In its sample, this clone was seen once. The genes are TRBV5-4 and TRBJ2-1, with 13 bases matching TRBD2. This CDR3 is 15 amino acids long. Germline V gene lookup returns CDR1 SGHNT and CDR2 YYREEE (reference sequence). Trimming cost V 9 bases and J 4 bases; bases outside gene matches: 7. Here the CDR3 DNA reads TGTGCCACCAGACTAGCGGGAGGTCGGTACAATGAGCAGTTCTTC. It yields the protein CATRLAGGRYNEQFF.

This chain uses TRBV2 with TRBJ2-1; 8 nucleotides agree with TRBD2. Germline lookup yields CDR1 SNHLY and CDR2 FYNNEI. The CDR3 has 11 amino acids. V lost 8 bases to trimming and J lost 13 bases; unmatched junction nucleotides: 7. The CDR3 nucleotides are TGTGCCAGCCGGCGCGGGAGGAGTCAGTTCTTC. Amino acid sequence: CASRRGRSQFF.

This clone was recorded once. The genes are TRBV27 and TRBJ2-7; D might be TRBD1 (5 bases). Looked up from germline, CDR1 is MNHEY and CDR2 is SMNVEV (reference sequence). The CDR3 is 15 amino acids. The V gene lost 6 bases and the J gene lost 0 bases, with 15 bases spanning the gap. The CDR3 reads CASSPLMTVSYEQYF. The CDR3 DNA follows: TGTGCCAGCAGCCCCCTAATGACAGTCTCCTACGAGCAGTACTTC.

J is TRBJ2-2 and V is TRBV29-1; D is uncertain. Germline V gene sequence: CDR1 SQVTM, CDR2 ANQGSEA. V was cut by 7 bases and J by 0 bases, with 12 bases left in between. CDR3 size: 14 residues. The CDR3, as DNA: TGCAGCGCCCGACAAAGAGCGAACACCGGGGAGCTGTTTTTT. Protein: CSARQRANTGELFF.

The chain couples TRBV4-1 to TRBJ2-1, with D hard to call. The CDR3 covers 16 residues. V was pared by 0 bases and J by 2 bases, with 11 bases between. Germline V gives CDR1 MGHRA, CDR2 YSYEKL. CDR3 DNA sequence: TGCGCCAGCAGCCAAGATTCCAGCTACCCCTACAATGAGCAGTTCTTC. Encoded protein: CASSQDSSYPYNEQFF.

CDR3 sequence reads: CASSVWEGRDTQYF. CDR3 DNA: TGTGCCAGCAGCGTGTGGGAGGGCCGAGATACGCAGTATTTT. The chain has TRBV9 and TRBJ2-3; 7 bases are a match to TRBD2. Germline CDR1 reads SGDLS; CDR2 reads YYNGEE. Trimming at V came to 2 bases and at J to 5 bases, leaving 5 bases not matched to a gene. CDR3 size: 14 residues.

The chain has TRBV5-5 and TRBJ1-2; 9 positions match TRBD1. From germline, CDR1 is SGHKS and CDR2 YYEKEE (reference sequence). The V and J ends lost 4 bases and 7 bases, in that order; junction bases with no gene match: 8. The length of the CDR3 is 14 residues. The CDR3 DNA follows: TGTGCCAGCAGCCACCGGGACAGGGTGGCTGGCTACACCTTC. As protein: CASSHRDRVAGYTF.

The chain is built from TRBV7-2 and TRBJ1-4; TRBD1 might be the D (6 bases). CDR3 length: 14 amino acids. The V gene lost 5 bases and the J gene lost 6 bases, with 13 bases spanning the gap. Germline CDR1 reads SGHTA; CDR2 reads FQGNSA. This chain's CDR3 is CASSQGGPYEKLFF. The CDR3 nucleotides read TGTGCCAGCAGCCAAGGGGGTCCATATGAAAAACTGTTTTTT.

This clone is a singleton in its sample. The chain recombines TRBV6-1 with TRBJ2-1; no firm D call. The CDR3 extends over 17 amino acids. V was pared by 1 base and J by 7 bases, with 20 bases between. Germline loops: CDR1 MNHNS, CDR2 SASEGT. The CDR3 protein is CASSEDQSLTITNEQFF. CDR3 DNA: TGTGCCAGCAGTGAAGATCAGTCCTTAACAATTACGAATGAGCAGTTCTTC.

The genes are TRBV29-1 and TRBJ2-1, with 8 bases identical to TRBD1. With V trimmed by 5 bases and J by 7 bases, 7 bases remained unmatched. Germline V gene data show CDR1 as SQVTM and CDR2 as ANQGSEA. The CDR3 contains 13 residues. The chain's CDR3 is CSVPGQGRNEQFF. The CDR3 nucleotides are TGCAGCGTTCCTGGACAGGGAAGAAATGAGCAGTTCTTC.

This clone was seen once. This rearrangement joins TRBV10-3 to TRBJ2-1, with 10 positions matching TRBD2. The germline gives CDR1 ENHRY, CDR2 SYGVKD. The V segment lost 0 bases and the J segment 3 bases; nucleotides outside the gene matches: 8. The CDR3 covers 18 residues. The CDR3 DNA sequence: TGTGCCATCAGTGAGTCTTGGCTAGCGGGAGCTGGCTACAATGAGCAGTTCTTC. Its translation: CAISESWLAGAGYNEQFF.

V gene TRBV5-4 combines with J gene TRBJ2-7, with 11 bases aligning to TRBD2. The J segment lost 1 base and the V segment lost 8 bases, leaving 2 bases of the junction unmatched. This CDR3 is built from 13 residues. Germline V lookup: CDR1 SGHNT, CDR2 YYREEE (reference sequence). The chain's CDR3 is CASTSGSSYEQYF. CDR3 DNA: TGTGCCAGTACTAGCGGGAGTTCCTACGAGCAGTACTTC.

This clone has ten or more counts. This sample also contains other DNA sequences that code for the same CDR3. DNA of the CDR3: TGCGCCAGCAGCCAAGAGGGCGGTACCTACGAGCAGTACTTC. It translates to CASSQEGGTYEQYF. The chain links TRBV4-3 to TRBJ2-7; D call uncertain. Germline CDR1 LGHNA, CDR2 YSLEER. The CDR3 runs to 14 residues. The V gene lost 0 bases and the J gene lost 2 bases, with 8 bases spanning the gap.

The chain combines TRBV4-1 with TRBJ2-1; D remains ambiguous. This CDR3 region has 17 residues. Trimming removed 3 bases at V and 7 bases at J, with 22 bases between. Per germline, CDR1 MGHRA and CDR2 YSYEKL. The CDR3 nucleotides read TGCGCCAGCAGCCACTACACCCTTACCGAGGTAGGGAATGAGCAGTTCTTC. Translated: CASSHYTLTEVGNEQFF.

The V call is TRBV15, the J call TRBJ2-7; possible D gene TRBD2, 6 bases. Germline lookup yields CDR1 LNHNV and CDR2 YYDKDF (reference sequence). The V end lost 4 bases, the J end lost 3 bases, and 13 bases lay between the germline ends. This CDR3 has 14 amino acids. CDR3 nucleotide sequence: TGTGCCACCAGCACGGGACTCGTGGACTACGAGCAGTACTTC. Residues: CATSTGLVDYEQYF.

The CDR3 coding sequence is TGCGCCAGCAGCCCCGGACAGGGCGGGTACAATGAGCAGTTCTTC. Amino acids: CASSPGQGGYNEQFF. J is TRBJ2-1 and V is TRBV4-1; 8 bases line up with TRBD1. This CDR3 is 15 amino acids long. Losses at the gene ends were 4 bases for V and 4 bases for J; bases not matched to a gene: 6. Germline CDR1 and CDR2: MGHRA and YSYEKL.

This clone was recorded only once. The rearrangement uses TRBV9 and TRBJ2-1; D gene ambiguous. The CDR3 contains 13 residues. Germline CDR1 is SGDLS and CDR2 is YYNGEE. The V and J ends lost 4 bases and 9 bases respectively, with 14 bases between them. In DNA, the CDR3 is TGTGCCAGCAGCCCCCCTCAGATGGGTGAGCAGTTCTTC. Translation: CASSPPQMGEQFF. The whole variable domain, remainder taken from reference TRBV9 and TRBJ2-1, is DSGVTQTPKHLITATGQRVTLRCSPRSGDLSVYWYQQSLDQGLQFLIQYYNGEERAKGNILERFSAQQFPDLHSELNLSSLELGDSALYFCASSPPQMGEQFFGPGTRLTVL.

The chain links TRBV6-5 to TRBJ2-2, with D possibly being TRBD1 (6 bases). V lost 0 bases and J lost 7, with 9 bases in between. This CDR3 is 14 amino acids long. Germline CDR1 MNHEY, CDR2 SVGAGI. The CDR3, as DNA: TGTGCCAGCAGTTACTCACAGGGCTACGGGGAGCTGTTTTTT. The encoded protein is CASSYSQGYGELFF.

This chain links TRBV27 with TRBJ1-6; tentative D call: TRBD1 (5 bases). Germline V CDR1 and CDR2: MNHEY, SMNVEV (reference sequence). The V end lost 5 bases, the J end lost 7 bases, and 12 bases lay between the germline ends. This CDR3 contains 14 residues. CDR3 in amino acids: CASSPGPNNSPLHF. The CDR3 DNA reads TGTGCCAGCAGTCCGGGACCTAACAATTCACCCCTCCACTTT.

The rearrangement uses TRBV27 and TRBJ2-1; 11 nucleotides agree with TRBD2. Unmatched junction bases numbered 9, after V lost 0 bases and J lost 8 bases. CDR3 length: 17 amino acids. Germline CDR1 reads MNHEY; CDR2 reads SMNVEV (reference sequence). The chain's CDR3 is CASSLSGTSGRVYEQFF. The CDR3 coding sequence is TGTGCCAGCAGTTTATCGGGTACTAGCGGGAGAGTATATGAGCAGTTCTTC.

For the CDR3, the DNA is TGTGCCAGTAGACAGGGGATTTCTACGATGAACACTGAAGCTTTCTTT. Its protein product is CASRQGISTMNTEAFF. The V and J genes are TRBV19 and TRBJ1-1; 7 nucleotides agree with TRBD1. Germline CDR1 LNHDA, CDR2 SQIVND (reference sequence). The CDR3 runs to 16 residues. V shed 6 bases and J 0 bases; nucleotides not matched to a gene: 10.

V usage is TRBV7-6 and J usage is TRBJ2-2, with 9 bases identical to TRBD1. Germline CDR1 is SGHVS and CDR2 is FNYEAQ. The CDR3 runs 17 residues. Trimming removed 4 bases from V and 4 bases from J; junction bases left unmatched: 10. CDR3 loop: CASSWPGQGGTTGELFF. CDR3 nucleotide sequence: TGTGCCAGCAGCTGGCCGGGACAGGGCGGGACCACCGGGGAGCTGTTTTTT.

V gene TRBV9 combines with J gene TRBJ2-1; 9 positions agree with TRBD2. The germline V gene encodes CDR1 SGDLS and CDR2 YYNGEE. The length of the CDR3 is 17 residues. The J segment lost 2 bases and the V segment lost 3 bases, leaving 9 bases of the junction unmatched. Written as DNA, the CDR3 is TGTGCCAGCAGCGGTTCGGGTGTAGCGGGGGCCTACAATGAGCAGTTCTTC. It translates to CASSGSGVAGAYNEQFF.

Turning to this clone: At one of its ends the junction is not consistent with the germline gene, which may arise from a read error. This chain joins TRBV9 and TRBJ2-7, with a weak D call TRBD2 (6 bases). In germline, CDR1 is SGDLS, CDR2 YYNGEE. CDR3 length: 14 residues. The CDR3 sequence: CAGSAGPGAYEQYF. The CDR3, as DNA: TGTGCCGGCAGCGCAGGCCCGGGAGCCTACGAGCAGTACTTC.

The V gene is TRBV13, the J gene TRBJ2-7; D unclear. The CDR3 has 12 amino acids. Germline V gene sequence: CDR1 PRHDT, CDR2 FYEKMQ (reference sequence). V was cut by 1 base and J by 4 bases, with 5 bases left in between. This CDR3 is CASSLVVYEQYF. CDR3 nucleotide sequence: TGTGCCAGCAGCTTAGTGGTTTACGAGCAGTACTTC.

The chain carries TRBV7-3 and TRBJ2-1; D unclear. Germline loops: CDR1 SGHTA, CDR2 FQGTGA. The CDR3 is made up of 14 amino acids. The V end was cut by 2 bases, the J end by 3 bases, with 8 bases between. The chain's CDR3 is CASSLSPSYNEQFF. The DNA of the CDR3 is TGTGCCAGCAGCTTATCTCCCAGCTACAATGAGCAGTTCTTC.

The chain recombines TRBV2 with TRBJ1-2; 9 bases align to TRBD1. The CDR3 spans 13 residues. The germline V gene encodes CDR1 SNHLY and CDR2 FYNNEI. Trimming at V came to 10 bases and at J to 4 bases, leaving 7 bases not matched to a gene. DNA of the CDR3: TGTGCCAACTGGACAGGGGCGGTCTATGGCTACACCTTC. It specifies CANWTGAVYGYTF.

The J gene is TRBJ2-1, the V gene TRBV19; the D gene is possibly TRBD2 (5 bases). The V end lost 1 base, the J end lost 10 bases, and 11 bases lay between the germline ends. Germline CDR1 LNHDA, CDR2 SQIVND (reference sequence). The CDR3 runs to 13 residues. CDR3 residues: CASSIVKGVEQFF. DNA for the CDR3: TGTGCCAGTAGTATAGTGAAGGGAGTCGAGCAGTTCTTC.

J is TRBJ2-7 and V is TRBV5-6; D is perhaps TRBD2 (5 bases). This CDR3 contains 13 residues. V dropped 4 bases and J dropped 6 bases, with 14 bases sitting between them. Germline loops: CDR1 SGHDT, CDR2 YYEEEE. This CDR3 is CASSQGSSGEQYF. The CDR3 nucleotides are TGTGCCAGCAGCCAAGGGTCCAGCGGCGAGCAGTACTTC.

The V and J genes are TRBV29-1 and TRBJ2-7; 8 bases are shared with TRBD1. This CDR3 comprises 14 residues. The J segment lost 0 bases and the V segment lost 7 bases, leaving 8 bases of the junction unmatched. Germline V gene sequence: CDR1 SQVTM, CDR2 ANQGSEA. The CDR3 DNA is TGCAGCGCCCTGAGACAGGGGAGCTCCTACGAGCAGTACTTC. This gives the protein CSALRQGSSYEQYF.